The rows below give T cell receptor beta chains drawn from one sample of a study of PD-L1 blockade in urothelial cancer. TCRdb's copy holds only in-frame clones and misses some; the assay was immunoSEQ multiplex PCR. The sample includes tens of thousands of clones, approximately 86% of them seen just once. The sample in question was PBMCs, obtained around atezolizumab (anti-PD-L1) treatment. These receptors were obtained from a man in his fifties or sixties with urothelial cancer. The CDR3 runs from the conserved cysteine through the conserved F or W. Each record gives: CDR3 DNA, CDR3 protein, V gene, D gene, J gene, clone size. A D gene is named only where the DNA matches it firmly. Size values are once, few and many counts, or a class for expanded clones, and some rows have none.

CDR3 DNA: TGCGCCAGCAGCTCCGGACTAGCGGGAGACGAGCAGTACTTC
CDR3 protein: CASSSGLAGDEQYF
V gene: TRBV5-1
D gene: TRBD2
J gene: TRBJ2-7
clone size: NA

CDR3 DNA: TGTGCCAGCAGTTCCGGGACAGGGGTCGAGACCCAGTACTTC
CDR3 protein: CASSSGTGVETQYF
V gene: TRBV5-6
D gene: TRBD1
J gene: TRBJ2-5
clone size: NA

CDR3 DNA: TGTGCCAGCAGCCAAGAGTGGGGAGGGGATTTAAACACTGAAGCTTTCTTT
CDR3 protein: CASSQEWGGDLNTEAFF
V gene: TRBV14
D gene: NA
J gene: TRBJ1-1
clone size: NA

CDR3 DNA: TGTGCCAGTAGTATTACAGAGAACACTGAAGCTTTCTTT
CDR3 protein: CASSITENTEAFF
V gene: TRBV19
D gene: NA
J gene: TRBJ1-1
clone size: NA

CDR3 DNA: TGTGCCAGCAGCCTAATCGGTGCAGGGGGCATGAGTCAGCCCCAGCATTTT
CDR3 protein: CASSLIGAGGMSQPQHF
V gene: TRBV7-8
D gene: TRBD1
J gene: TRBJ1-5
clone size: NA

CDR3 DNA: TGTGCCAGCAGCCAGGACAGTTCCTACGAGCAGTACTTC
CDR3 protein: CASSQDSSYEQYF
V gene: TRBV4-1
D gene: NA
J gene: TRBJ2-7
clone size: medium-sized

CDR3 DNA: TGTGCCATCCAACAGGCATCGGTGGGCTACACCTTC
CDR3 protein: CAIQQASVGYTF
V gene: TRBV6-1
D gene: NA
J gene: TRBJ1-2
clone size: few

CDR3 DNA: TGTGCCAGCAGCTTCGGGACAGTCCCAACTAATGAAAAACTGTTTTTT
CDR3 protein: CASSFGTVPTNEKLFF
V gene: TRBV7-9
D gene: TRBD1
J gene: TRBJ1-4
clone size: NA

CDR3 DNA: TGTGCCAGTAGTACAACAGGGGGCGCGGGTACCGGGGAGCTGTTTTTT
CDR3 protein: CASSTTGGAGTGELFF
V gene: TRBV19
D gene: TRBD1
J gene: TRBJ2-2
clone size: NA

CDR3 DNA: TGTGCCAGCAGTTTGGAGTCGCCTAACTATGGCTACACCTTC
CDR3 protein: CASSLESPNYGYTF
V gene: TRBV6-5
D gene: NA
J gene: TRBJ1-2
clone size: NA